Below, 24 T cell receptor beta chains from the same sample are listed, as sequenced in a study of blood T cell repertoires in COVID-19. Only in-frame clones appear in the TCRdb table, and some are missing; sequencing was by immunoSEQ multiplex PCR. The sample holds almost 350,000 clones, approximately 91% seen once. Sequenced input: PBMCs or T cells enriched from blood (not recorded which). The source is a woman aged 30 to 39 who had been exposed to COVID-19.

V usage is TRBV28 and J usage is TRBJ2-3, with 11 positions matching TRBD1. J lost 3 bases, V lost 6 bases, and 5 bases had no gene match. The germline V gene encodes CDR1 MDHEN and CDR2 SYDVKM. The CDR3 spans 15 residues. The CDR3: CASSIGTGGTDTQYF. The CDR3 DNA sequence: TGTGCCAGCAGCATAGGGACAGGGGGAACAGATACGCAGTATTTT.

This clone came up a few times. This rearrangement joins TRBV6-5 to TRBJ2-3; a possible D gene is TRBD2 (6 bases). This CDR3 is 14 amino acids long. Looked up from germline, CDR1 is MNHEY and CDR2 is SVGAGI. V was trimmed by 7 bases and J by 2 bases, leaving 13 bases between them. The CDR3 here is CASTAGKDTDTQYF. CDR3 coding DNA: TGTGCCAGCACCGCGGGAAAGGACACAGATACGCAGTATTTT.

The V gene is TRBV28, the J gene TRBJ1-2; D uncertain. V was trimmed by 7 bases and J by 4 bases, leaving 10 bases between them. This CDR3 is built from 12 residues. Per germline, CDR1 MDHEN and CDR2 SYDVKM. The CDR3 DNA is TGTGCCAGCACCACTTCCGGCTATGGCTACACCTTC. This sequence encodes CASTTSGYGYTF.

The chain carries TRBV12-3 or TRBV12-4 and TRBJ2-5; the match to TRBD2 covers 7 bases. The CDR3 loop spans 12 amino acids. After removal of 3 bases from V and 14 bases from J, the junction contained 9 bases not matched to a gene. CDR3 DNA: TGTGCCAGCAGTTTCCTAGCGGAGAGGAGTTACTTC. It translates to CASSFLAERSYF.

V is TRBV3-1 (or the pseudogene TRBV3-2) and J is TRBJ1-2; maybe TRBD1 (5 bases). Trimming took 0 bases from V and 4 from J, leaving 15 bases between them. Germline V gives CDR1 LGHDT, CDR2 YNNKEL (reference sequence). CDR3 size: 16 residues. The CDR3 DNA reads TGTGCCAGCAGCCAAGATCAGCCAGGGAGGGCCTATGGCTACACCTTC. It codes for CASSQDQPGRAYGYTF.

The chain employs TRBV19 and TRBJ2-1; 8 bases fit TRBD2. The CDR3 runs 15 residues. J was trimmed by 6 bases and V by 1 base; bases with no gene match: 5. The germline gives CDR1 LNHDA, CDR2 SQIVND (reference sequence). The CDR3 DNA sequence: TGTGCCAGTAGTATAGCGGGAGGGCCTATCAATGAGCAGTTCTTC. As protein: CASSIAGGPINEQFF. The whole variable domain, remainder taken from reference TRBV19 and TRBJ2-1, is DGGITQSPKYLFRKEGQNVTLSCEQNLNHDAMYWYRQDPGQGLRLIYYSQIVNDFQKGDIAEGYSVSREKKESFPLTVTSAQKNPTAFYLCASSIAGGPINEQFFGPGTRLTVL.

The chain recombines TRBV3-1 (or the pseudogene TRBV3-2) with TRBJ2-1; TRBD1 matches 10 bases. The CDR3 totals 15 residues. J was trimmed by 8 bases and V by 1 base; bases with no gene match: 5. The germline CDR1 and CDR2 sequences are LGHDT and YNNKEL (reference sequence). This CDR3 is CASSQGADRGYEQFF. As DNA, the CDR3 is TGTGCCAGCAGCCAAGGCGCGGACAGGGGGTATGAGCAGTTCTTC.

This chain joins TRBV6-5 and TRBJ1-1; no clear D gene. Trimming left V 8 bases short and J 5 bases short, with 9 bases between. CDR3 length equals 11 residues. Germline values: CDR1 MNHEY, CDR2 SVGAGI. CDR3 nucleotide sequence: TGTGCCAGCGGGGAGGGAACTGAAGCTTTCTTT. It specifies CASGEGTEAFF.

The chain couples TRBV27 to TRBJ2-5; no clear D gene. The V and J ends lost 5 bases and 0 bases respectively, with 4 bases between them. Germline-derived CDR1 and CDR2 are MNHEY and SMNVEV (reference sequence). The CDR3 runs to 12 residues. CDR3 nucleotides: TGTGCCAGCAGTCCAAACCAAGAGACCCAGTACTTC. Encoded protein: CASSPNQETQYF.

V usage is TRBV3-1 (or the pseudogene TRBV3-2) and J usage is TRBJ1-1; tentative D call: TRBD1 (6 bases). Trimming took off 0 bases at V and 2 bases at J, with 13 bases between the two ends. Germline CDR1 and CDR2: LGHDT and YNNKEL (reference sequence). The CDR3 sequence is 16 residues long. CDR3 DNA: TGTGCCAGCAGCCAAGAGGGAGCAGGGGTAAACACTGAAGCTTTCTTT. Protein sequence: CASSQEGAGVNTEAFF.

The chain employs TRBV5-4 and TRBJ1-3, with D tentatively TRBD1 (6 bases). Germline V gene lookup returns CDR1 SGHNT and CDR2 YYREEE (reference sequence). The CDR3 length is 14 residues. Trimming removed 3 bases from V and 4 bases from J, with 11 bases in between. This chain's CDR3 is CASSSIDRGNTIYF. The CDR3 nucleotides read TGTGCCAGCAGCTCCATCGACAGGGGAAACACCATATATTTT.

This chain links TRBV11-2 with TRBJ2-5, with TRBD1 matching 9 bases. The junction had 6 bases not matched to a gene; V was cut back by 1 base and J by 9 bases. CDR1 is SGHAT and CDR2 is FQNNGV in the germline V gene. This CDR3 has 14 residues. The CDR3: CASSLGGQGRSQYF. In DNA, the CDR3 is TGTGCCAGCAGCTTAGGCGGACAGGGGAGGTCCCAGTACTTC.

This clone showed up just once. The genes are TRBV19 and TRBJ2-3, with 11 bases lining up with TRBD1. This CDR3 contains 13 residues. The germline V gene encodes CDR1 LNHDA and CDR2 SQIVND (reference sequence). Unmatched junction bases numbered 8, after V lost 4 bases and J lost 14 bases. The CDR3 protein is CASSTSGQGAMYF. CDR3 DNA sequence: TGTGCCAGTAGTACATCCGGACAGGGGGCCATGTATTTT.

The chain joins TRBV7-9 to TRBJ2-5; D gene uncertain. CDR1 and CDR2 (germline): SEHNR, FQNEAQ (reference sequence). V was trimmed by 0 bases and J by 5 bases, leaving 16 bases between them. The CDR3 runs 16 residues. The CDR3 nucleotides read TGTGCCAGCAGCTTAGCGTTGGGTCAAGTCGGGGAGACCCAGTACTTC. Its protein product is CASSLALGQVGETQYF.

The V call is TRBV27, the J call TRBJ2-7, with 7 bases lining up with TRBD2. The CDR3 length is 13 residues. Germline V gene data show CDR1 as MNHEY and CDR2 as SMNVEV (reference sequence). Trimming took 2 bases from V and 7 from J; bases not matched to a gene: 5. In nucleotides, the CDR3 is TGTGCCAGCAGTTTACTCCCACTAGCGGAGCAGTACTTC. Translation: CASSLLPLAEQYF.

The rearrangement joins TRBV15 to TRBJ1-4, with a possible D match to TRBD1 (5 bases). The germline gives CDR1 LNHNV, CDR2 YYDKDF (reference sequence). Between the trimmed V and J ends, which lost 0 bases and 4 bases, there was a span of 12 bases. CDR3 length equals 16 residues. Here the CDR3 reads CATSRDGAGNNEKLFF. CDR3 DNA: TGTGCCACCAGCAGAGATGGGGCAGGAAATAATGAAAAACTGTTTTTT.

The chain joins TRBV29-1 to TRBJ2-1; the D is unclear. This CDR3 is built from 14 residues. Trimming cost V 7 bases and J 0 bases, with 13 bases left between them. Per germline, CDR1 SQVTM and CDR2 ANQGSEA. This CDR3 is CSADQAGSYNEQFF. The CDR3 DNA sequence: TGCAGCGCTGACCAGGCCGGCTCCTACAATGAGCAGTTCTTC.

The V call is TRBV24-1, the J call TRBJ2-7; possible D gene TRBD1, 6 bases. Trimming left V 9 bases short and J 2 bases short, with 7 bases between. CDR1 KGHDR and CDR2 SFDVKD come from the germline V gene. This CDR3 is built from 11 residues. The CDR3 protein is CATGTTYEQYF. The CDR3 DNA follows: TGTGCCACCGGGACAACCTACGAGCAGTACTTC.

CDR3 DNA: TGTGCCAGCAGCCCCAACAGGGCGGGTCAGCCCCAGCATTTT. Translating gives CASSPNRAGQPQHF. The chain carries TRBV9 and TRBJ1-5; a possible D gene is TRBD1 (6 bases). The V gene's germline CDR1 is SGDLS and CDR2 YYNGEE. This CDR3 region has 14 residues. V dropped 4 bases and J dropped 6 bases, with 14 bases sitting between them.

V and J are TRBV15 and TRBJ2-4, with TRBD2 matching 10 bases. Germline CDR1 reads LNHNV; CDR2 reads YYDKDF (reference sequence). The CDR3 is 13 amino acids. Germline trimming cut 8 bases from V and 4 bases from J; bases unmatched to any gene: 2. The DNA of the CDR3 is TGTGCCACCGGGACTAGCGCAAAAAACATTCAGTACTTC. It codes for CATGTSAKNIQYF.

This chain links TRBV5-5 with TRBJ2-7; D may be TRBD1 (5 bases). The germline CDR1 and CDR2 sequences are SGHKS and YYEKEE (reference sequence). The CDR3 is 14 residues long. Trimming pared 6 bases from V and 2 bases from J, leaving 15 bases between. CDR3 region: CASTPGINPYEQYF. CDR3 bases: TGTGCCAGCACCCCAGGGATCAACCCCTACGAGCAGTACTTC.

The sample holds one count of this clone. This chain links TRBV24-1 with TRBJ2-7; tentatively, D is TRBD2 (6 bases). Germline assignment: CDR1 KGHDR and CDR2 SFDVKD. This CDR3 region has 14 residues. Between the trimmed V and J ends, which lost 4 bases and 0 bases, there was a span of 9 bases. The DNA for the CDR3 is TGTGCCACCAGTGAGGGGGGAGCCTCCTACGAGCAGTACTTC. Protein product: CATSEGGASYEQYF.

This chain uses TRBV5-1 with TRBJ2-1, with a weak D call TRBD2 (5 bases). CDR1 is SGHRS and CDR2 is YFSETQ in the germline V gene. The length of the CDR3 is 15 residues. Trimming cost V 0 bases and J 1 base, with 8 bases left between them. CDR3 DNA sequence: TGCGCCAGCAGCTTGGTGAGGGAGTCCTACAATGAGCAGTTCTTC. Its translation: CASSLVRESYNEQFF.

V and J are TRBV4-1 and TRBJ1-1; TRBD1 matches at 8 bases. V lost 2 bases to trimming and J lost 1 base; unmatched junction nucleotides: 15. Per germline, CDR1 MGHRA and CDR2 YSYEKL. The CDR3 sequence is 19 residues long. For the CDR3, the DNA is TGCGCCAGCAGCCAATCCCGCAGGGGGCTAAATTCTCGGAACACTGAAGCTTTCTTT. Protein: CASSQSRRGLNSRNTEAFF.